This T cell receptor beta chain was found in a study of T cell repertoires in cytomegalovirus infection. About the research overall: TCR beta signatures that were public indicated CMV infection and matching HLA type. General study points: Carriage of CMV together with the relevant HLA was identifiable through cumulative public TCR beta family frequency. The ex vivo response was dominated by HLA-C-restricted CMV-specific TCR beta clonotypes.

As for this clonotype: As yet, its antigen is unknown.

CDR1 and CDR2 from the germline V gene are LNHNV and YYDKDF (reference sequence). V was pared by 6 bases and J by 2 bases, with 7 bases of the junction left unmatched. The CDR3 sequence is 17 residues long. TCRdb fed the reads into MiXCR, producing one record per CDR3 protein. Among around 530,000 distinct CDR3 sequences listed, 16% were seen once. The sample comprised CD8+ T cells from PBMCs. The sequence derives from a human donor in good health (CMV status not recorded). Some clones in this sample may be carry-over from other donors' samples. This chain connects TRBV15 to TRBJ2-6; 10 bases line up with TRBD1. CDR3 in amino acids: CATRATGGLTGANVLTF. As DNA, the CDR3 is TGTGCCACCAGGGCGACAGGGGGCCTTACTGGGGCCAACGTCCTGACTTTC.